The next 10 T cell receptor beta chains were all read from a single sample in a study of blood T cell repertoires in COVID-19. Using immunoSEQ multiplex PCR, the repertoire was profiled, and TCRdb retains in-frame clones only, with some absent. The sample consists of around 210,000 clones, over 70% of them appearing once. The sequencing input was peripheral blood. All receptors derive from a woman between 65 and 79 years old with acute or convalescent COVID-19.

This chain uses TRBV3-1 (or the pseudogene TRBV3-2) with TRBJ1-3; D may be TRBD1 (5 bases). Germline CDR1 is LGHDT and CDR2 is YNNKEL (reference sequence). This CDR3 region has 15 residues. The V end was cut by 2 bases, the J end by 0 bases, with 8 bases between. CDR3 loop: CASSQTGISGNTIYF. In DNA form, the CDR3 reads TGTGCCAGCAGCCAAACAGGTATCTCTGGAAACACCATATATTTT.

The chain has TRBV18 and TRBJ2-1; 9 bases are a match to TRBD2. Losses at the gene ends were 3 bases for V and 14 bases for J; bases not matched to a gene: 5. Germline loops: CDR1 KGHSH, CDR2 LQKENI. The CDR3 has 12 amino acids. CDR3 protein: CASSPSGGMEFF. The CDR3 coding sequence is TGTGCCAGCTCACCCAGCGGGGGGATGGAGTTCTTC.

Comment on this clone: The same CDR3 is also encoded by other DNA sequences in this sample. CDR3 nucleotide sequence: TGTGCCAGCAGTCTCAGAGGGACTGAAGCTTTCTTT. Translated, it gives CASSLRGTEAFF. V and J are TRBV6-5 and TRBJ1-1; unclear D gene. Germline assignment: CDR1 MNHEY and CDR2 SVGAGI. The CDR3 has 12 amino acids. V was pared by 5 bases and J by 5 bases, with 9 bases between.

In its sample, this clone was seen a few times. The CDR3 DNA reads as TGTGCCAGCTCCCCCGCGGGGGATGAGCAGTTCTTC. This gives the protein CASSPAGDEQFF. The V and J genes are TRBV18 and TRBJ2-1, with 7 bases lining up with TRBD2. CDR1 and CDR2 (germline): KGHSH, LQKENI. V trimming: 6 bases; J trimming: 8 bases; junction bases outside the gene matches: 4. This CDR3 spans 12 amino acids. Together with reference TRBV18 and TRBJ2-1, the CDR3 gives the full variable domain: NAGVMQNPRHLVRRRGQEARLRCSPMKGHSHVYWYRQLPEEGLKFMVYLQKENIIDESGMPKERFSAEFPKEGPSILRIQQVVRGDSAAYFCASSPAGDEQFFGPGTRLTVL.

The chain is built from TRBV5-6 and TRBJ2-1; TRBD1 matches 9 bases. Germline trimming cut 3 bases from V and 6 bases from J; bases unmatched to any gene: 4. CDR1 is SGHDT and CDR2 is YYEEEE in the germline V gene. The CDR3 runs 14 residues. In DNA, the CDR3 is TGTGCCAGCAGCTGGGACAGGGTCGGCAATGAGCAGTTCTTC. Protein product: CASSWDRVGNEQFF.

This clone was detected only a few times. The CDR3 nucleotides are TGTGCCAGCAGTATAGGGGGAACAAACACTGAAGCTTTCTTT. Residues: CASSIGGTNTEAFF. The gene calls are TRBV28 and TRBJ1-1, with a possible D match to TRBD1 (6 bases). The germline V gene encodes CDR1 MDHEN and CDR2 SYDVKM. The CDR3 runs 14 residues. Trimming stripped 5 bases from V and 2 bases from J, with 12 bases between. The whole variable domain, remainder taken from reference TRBV28 and TRBJ1-1, is DVKVTQSSRYLVKRTGEKVFLECVQDMDHENMFWYRQDPGLGLRLIYFSYDVKMKEKGDIPEGYSVSREKKERFSLILESASTNQTSMYLCASSIGGTNTEAFFGQGTRLTVV.

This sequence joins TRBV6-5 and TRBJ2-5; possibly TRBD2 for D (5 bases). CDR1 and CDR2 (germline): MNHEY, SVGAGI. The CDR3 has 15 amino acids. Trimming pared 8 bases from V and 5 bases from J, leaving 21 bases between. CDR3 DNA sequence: TGTGCCAGCCGGGGAGTGGGAGATATAAAGGAGACCCAGTACTTC. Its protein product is CASRGVGDIKETQYF.

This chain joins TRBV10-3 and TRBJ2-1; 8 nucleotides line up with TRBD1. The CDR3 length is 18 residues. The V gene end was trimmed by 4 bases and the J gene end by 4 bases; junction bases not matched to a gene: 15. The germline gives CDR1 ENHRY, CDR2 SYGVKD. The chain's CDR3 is CAISALYDRGGGYNEQFF. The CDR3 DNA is TGTGCCATCAGTGCCCTCTATGACAGGGGAGGAGGGTACAATGAGCAGTTCTTC.

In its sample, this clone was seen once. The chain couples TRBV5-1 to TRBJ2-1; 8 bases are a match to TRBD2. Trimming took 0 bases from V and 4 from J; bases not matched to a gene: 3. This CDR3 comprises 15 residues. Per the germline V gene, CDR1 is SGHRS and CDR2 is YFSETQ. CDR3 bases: TGCGCCAGCAGCTTGGGACTAGCGACATACAATGAGCAGTTCTTC. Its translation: CASSLGLATYNEQFF.

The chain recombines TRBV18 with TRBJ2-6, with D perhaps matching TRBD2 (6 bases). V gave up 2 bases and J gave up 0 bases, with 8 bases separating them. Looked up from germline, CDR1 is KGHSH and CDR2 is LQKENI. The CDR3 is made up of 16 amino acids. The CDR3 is CASSPGRSSGANVLTF. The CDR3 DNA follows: TGTGCCAGCTCACCAGGGAGGAGCTCTGGGGCCAACGTCCTGACTTTC.